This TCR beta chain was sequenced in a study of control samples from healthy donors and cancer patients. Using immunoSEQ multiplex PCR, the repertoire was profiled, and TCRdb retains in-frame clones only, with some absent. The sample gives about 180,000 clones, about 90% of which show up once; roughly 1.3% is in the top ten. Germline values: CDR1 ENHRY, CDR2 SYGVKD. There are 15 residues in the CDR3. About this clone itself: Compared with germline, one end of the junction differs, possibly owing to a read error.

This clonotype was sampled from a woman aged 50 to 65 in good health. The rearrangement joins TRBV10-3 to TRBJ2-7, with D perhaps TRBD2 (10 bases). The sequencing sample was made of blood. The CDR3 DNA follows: TGTGCCATCAGGGACGGACAGGGGTCTAGCGGGAGCTCGTGGTTC. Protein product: CAIRDGQGSSGSSWF.